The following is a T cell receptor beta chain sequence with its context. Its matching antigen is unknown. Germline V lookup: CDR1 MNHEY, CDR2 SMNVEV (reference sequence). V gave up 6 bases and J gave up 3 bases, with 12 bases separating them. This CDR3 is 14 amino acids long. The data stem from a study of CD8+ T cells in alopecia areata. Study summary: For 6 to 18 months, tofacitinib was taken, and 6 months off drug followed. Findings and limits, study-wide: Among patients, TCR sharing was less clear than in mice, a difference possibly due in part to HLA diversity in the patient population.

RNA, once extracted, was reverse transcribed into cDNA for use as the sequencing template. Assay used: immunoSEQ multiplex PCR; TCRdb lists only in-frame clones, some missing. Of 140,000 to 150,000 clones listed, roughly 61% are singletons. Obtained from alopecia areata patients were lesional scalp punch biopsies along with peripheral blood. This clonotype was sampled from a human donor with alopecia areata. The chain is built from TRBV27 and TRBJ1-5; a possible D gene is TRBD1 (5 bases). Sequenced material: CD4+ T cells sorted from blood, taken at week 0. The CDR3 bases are TGTGCCAGCAGACACGGGGGAGACAATCAGCCCCAGCATTTT. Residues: CASRHGGDNQPQHF.